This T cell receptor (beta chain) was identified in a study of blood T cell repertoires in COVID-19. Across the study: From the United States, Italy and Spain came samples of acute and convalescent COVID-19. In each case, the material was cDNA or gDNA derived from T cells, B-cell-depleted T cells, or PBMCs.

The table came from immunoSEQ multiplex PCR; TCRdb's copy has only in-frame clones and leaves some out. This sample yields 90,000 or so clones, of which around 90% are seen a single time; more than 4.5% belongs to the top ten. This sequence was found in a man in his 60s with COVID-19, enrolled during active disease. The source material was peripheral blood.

The CDR3 protein is CASSSTGTTNYGYTF. The DNA for the CDR3 is TGTGCCAGCAGCTCCACCGGGACAACTAACTATGGCTACACCTTC. The V and J genes are TRBV6-1 and TRBJ1-2; weak D call: TRBD1 (6 bases). The CDR3 loop spans 15 amino acids. V was pared by 6 bases and J by 0 bases, with 14 bases between. The V gene's germline CDR1 is MNHNS and CDR2 SASEGT.